Described below is a single TCR beta chain sequence and its context. Its antigen specificity is not known. No quality values exist for individual bases; no much larger clone is one base distant. The data are from a study of cytomegalovirus exposure and HLA in healthy donors (dated by TCRdb to about 2017). About the investigation overall: An earlier analysis of roughly 500 of the donors reported over 250 Gb of sequence data and approximately 120 million unique TCR beta sequences obtained from about 200 million T cells. Genome-wide SNP genotypes for about three fifths of the roughly 700 donors were used in a later genetic analysis, which treated that subset as a discovery cohort. HLA typing covered class I and class II loci at four-digit resolution. The number of typed donors differed by locus: about 629-640 for A, B, C, DRB1 and DQB1; some 540 for DQA1; roughly 600 for DPA1; and around 450 for DPB1. In a later analysis, previously published TCR beta repertoires from about 640 donors were re-analyzed and high-resolution HLA genotyping was added so that TCR occurrence patterns could be studied. Every repertoire in the discovery cohort had been generated on one and the same sequencing platform. High-throughput TCR immunosequencing, statistical association of individual TCRs with disease status, and machine learning were combined to predict cytomegalovirus infection status. Along with the approximately 620-subject first cohort, a separate validation cohort of 120 different subjects was used. The study was designed to test whether signatures of past pathogen exposure could be identified by cataloging public T cell receptors. In the later analysis, no new phenotypic data were used to find candidate immune exposures; instead, reliance was placed on TCR beta sequences and their occurrence across donors. An early release covering roughly 640 HLA-typed donors comprised about 300 gigabases of sequencing data and around 80 million unique TCR sequences. Four or five DR-DQ haplotypes were handled as single units for association and clustering, since linkage in the cohort was strong. Donor age, sex, ethnicity and CMV serostatus were collected together with the repertoire data. The study profiled the T cell repertoires of hundreds of subjects by immunosequencing and related them to cytomegalovirus serostatus. On average, roughly 200,000 unique TCR beta nucleotide sequences were sequenced per donor among 300 to 500 genotyped donors of the cohort, with approximately 18% of those sequences being non-productive. An earlier analysis of around 640 of the donors used high-throughput TCR beta sequencing to judge whether each TCR beta V gene segment behaved as functional or pseudogenic. Of the roughly 400 genotyped donors, approximately 82% fell in the genetic ancestry cluster associated with self-reported Caucasian donors.

Findings and caveats that apply to the study as a whole: Strong co-occurrence of HLA alleles, especially DR and DQ, made assigning TCR associations to individual alleles difficult. Presence/absence analyses assumed roughly uniform sequencing depth across donors, an assumption that may not hold. It was suggested by the authors that the approach could potentially be generalized to other disease states and immunological phenotypes. In a later analysis, HLA-associated TCR beta chains were found to be more clonally expanded and to have lower generation probabilities than equally common non-associated chains. Specific HLA alleles were associated with 15,000 to 20,000 TCR beta sequences at a false discovery rate of 0.05 in a later analysis. According to a later analysis, most CMV-associated TCR beta chains appeared to be HLA-restricted, and the HLA associations seemed to be driven largely by CMV exposure. In an earlier analysis of a few hundred of the donors, most TCR beta V segments were observed in productive rearrangements about 87% or about 30% of the time, broadly matching IMGT annotations. The sequencing pipeline was judged likely to have produced a cluster of highly shared sequence variants as a technical artifact. For the cohort, immune exposure information was limited to CMV serostatus. Because counts were too low, about 15 rarely observed V segments, including chromosome 9 orphons, were left out of the earlier analysis of a few hundred of the donors. Linkage disequilibrium might explain the correlated functional status among segregating V segments, but an unknown experimental factor could not be ruled out. Because HLA typing was unavailable for some donors at each locus, only the typed subset was used in association tests. The 87-base-pair reads could not distinguish some IMGT-functional V segments, including TRBV6-2 and TRBV6-3, so those segments were excluded. The classifier was reported to diagnose cytomegalovirus status with high specificity and sensitivity in both the original cohort and the validation cohort. According to a later genetic analysis, donors in an Asian-associated ancestry cluster had fewer N-insertions in productive TCRs than the roughly 670-donor mean. Most TCR sequences were observed very rarely across donors, whereas some public TCRs were present in many individuals. V-gene and J-gene trimming of TCR beta chains was associated with a missense DCLRE1C variant in a later genetic analysis, and the association was replicated in an independent cohort. Three of the identified cytomegalovirus-associated TCR beta chains were confirmed in vitro to be specific for cytomegalovirus antigens. In a later analysis, the rate of TCR association differed among HLA loci, with DRB1 alleles having the most associated TCRs and HLA-C alleles having the fewest. In this cohort, only TCR beta chains were sequenced, and detectable features were limited by the absence of alpha or paired-chain data. A further reported finding was that TCR beta sequences accurately predicted the HLA-A and HLA-B alleles for most subjects in the first cohort. In the study, around 150 TCR beta chains were listed as associated with cytomegalovirus. Several of the top co-occurrence clusters appeared to be linked to parvovirus B19, influenza, CMV and Epstein-Barr virus, according to a later analysis.

Receptor libraries were prepared by the immunoSEQ multiplex PCR assay. The multiplex PCR relied on a mix of 60 forward primers for TCR Vbeta segments and 13 reverse primers for TCR Jbeta segments. The CDR3 region of rearranged TCR beta genes was amplified from genomic DNA with a multiplex PCR assay. The amplified TCR beta libraries were sequenced on the Illumina HiSeq System as 87-base-pair reads. In the paper's pipeline: A later analysis tallied approximately 87 million unique TCR beta chains across the 650 to 750 repertoires, and about 12 million of those chains were shared by two or more donors. A nearest-neighbor algorithm error-corrected the raw reads and collapsed the reads into unique sequences, merging closely related sequences to remove PCR and sequencing errors. V, D and J gene segments were assigned by aligning CDR3 sequences to IMGT reference sequences. For a sequence to be retained, at least a six-nucleotide match to both a V gene segment and a J gene segment was required. A rearrangement counted as productive if the CDR3 had no stop codons and remained in frame with V and J, and every other rearrangement counted as non-productive. Following IMGT convention, CDR3 was defined as the stretch from the second conserved V-encoded cysteine up to the conserved J-encoded phenylalanine. In an earlier analysis of 550 to 650 of the donors, sequences lacking an unambiguous match to a single V gene segment were excluded. In an earlier analysis of 587 of the donors, V segments were called functional above 56.7% productive rearrangements and were called segregating when the between-donor standard deviation exceeded 5%. A statistical classification framework was developed to diagnose cytomegalovirus status using the catalog of TCR beta chain sequences. In a later analysis, V and J genes were assigned by comparing TCR nucleotide sequences against IMGT/GENE-DB human TR gene sequences. In a later analysis, CDR3 sequences and most-parsimonious VDJ recombination scenarios were assigned using the TCRdist pipeline. In a later analysis, every TCR beta chain was defined by the combination of its CDR3 amino acid sequence and its V-gene family, and reads without a unique V-gene family were dropped. In a later analysis, approximately 590 highly shared, low-generation-probability nucleotide sequences were removed to address suspected cross-contamination and a sequencing artifact. In a later analysis, a clonal expansion index was calculated for each public chain from normalized within-repertoire ranks of inferred template counts. A later analysis computed generation probabilities with a VDJ recombination model fitted to out-of-frame rearrangements, and checked the results against IGoR. In a later analysis, TCR-TCR, TCR-HLA and TCR-CMV co-occurrence was scored with hypergeometric tests, and a repertoire-size bias correction was applied to TCR pairs. False discovery rates were estimated in a later analysis by permuting HLA or CMV assignments 20 times. In a later analysis, co-occurring TCRs were grouped with DBSCAN, and TCRdist sequence similarity was added when clustering was performed within HLA-allele-positive subsets. Co-occurrence clustering excluded repertoires with fewer than 30,000 or more than 120,000 public chains, plus five with anomalous nucleotide sharing. This is the immuneACCESS table as TCRdb keeps it, with only in-frame sequences that have V and J called. A part of the clones is gone; compared with another copy, unresolved V genes explain less than half, and the rest is unexplained. That table gives V, J and clone size, and the DNA gave D and trimming. Here the sample has roughly 100,000 clones; over 80% occur a single time. The ten largest clonotypes hold 5% to 6.5% of the sample.

In total, 600 or so healthy bone marrow donors made up the cohort. All cohort members were sampled while nominally healthy, although unrecorded immune exposures were likely present. The donor was CMV seronegative and was included in the group of 352 seronegative cohort members. A peripheral blood sample was collected from each donor, and TCR beta sequencing was performed on peripheral blood mononuclear cells. Genomic DNA extraction from the blood cell samples was performed with the Qiagen DNeasy Blood Extraction Kit. Deletion took 5 bases off V and 4 bases off J, with a span of 14 bases between the germline ends. According to the germline V gene, CDR1 reads MRHNA and CDR2 reads SNTAGT. The CDR3 sequence holds 14 residues, the cysteine and phenylalanine included. Only the CDR3 portion is preserved as DNA: 42 bases, with reading frame beginning at the first base.

This receptor was obtained from a man younger than 35 in good health and CMV-seronegative. This chain joins TRBV6-4 to TRBJ1-1; the D gene identity is not certain. Sequencing input: PBMCs. Here is the DNA: TGTGCCAGCAGTTACGCCCCGGGGAGCACTGAAGCTTTCTTT. The translation is CASSYAPGSTEAFF.